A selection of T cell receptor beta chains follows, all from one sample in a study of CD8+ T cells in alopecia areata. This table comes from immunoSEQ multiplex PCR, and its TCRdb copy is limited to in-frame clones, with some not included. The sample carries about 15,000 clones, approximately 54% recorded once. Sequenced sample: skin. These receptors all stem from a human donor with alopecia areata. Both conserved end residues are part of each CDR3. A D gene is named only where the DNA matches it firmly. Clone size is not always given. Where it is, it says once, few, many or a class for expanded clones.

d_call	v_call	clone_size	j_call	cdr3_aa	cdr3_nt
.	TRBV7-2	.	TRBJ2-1	CASSTARGAQHYNEQFF	TGTGCCAGCAGCACCGCCCGGGGGGCCCAACACTACAATGAGCAGTTCTTC
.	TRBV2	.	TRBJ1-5	CASAGGDQPQHF	TGTGCCAGCGCTGGGGGAGATCAGCCCCAGCATTTT
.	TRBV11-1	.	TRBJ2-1	CASNDPGRSSYNEQFF	TGTGCCAGCAATGATCCGGGACGCTCCTCCTACAATGAGCAGTTCTTC
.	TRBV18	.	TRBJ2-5	CASSPNLAGGAGNQETQYF	TGTGCCAGCTCACCGAACCTCGCCGGTGGTGCGGGCAACCAAGAGACCCAGTACTTC
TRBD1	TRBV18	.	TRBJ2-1	CASSLQRPTGVGYNEQFF	TGTGCCAGCTCGCTTCAAAGGCCCACAGGGGTGGGTTACAATGAGCAGTTCTTC
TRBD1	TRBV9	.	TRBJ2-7	CASSQGQGASEQYF	TGTGCCAGCAGCCAGGGACAGGGGGCGAGCGAGCAGTACTTC
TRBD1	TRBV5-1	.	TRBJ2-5	CASSRGRAGGFTQETQYF	TGCGCCAGCAGCCGAGGAAGGGCAGGGGGCTTTACCCAAGAGACCCAGTACTTC
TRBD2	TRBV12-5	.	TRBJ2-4	CASGLVRGDWDKNIQYF	TGTGCTAGTGGTTTGGTACGGGGGGATTGGGACAAAAACATTCAGTACTTC
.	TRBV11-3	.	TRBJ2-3	CASSLYAGGTDTQYF	TGTGCCAGCAGCTTATACGCGGGCGGCACAGATACGCAGTATTTT
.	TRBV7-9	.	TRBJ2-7	CASSLGLSSFQYF	TGTGCCAGCAGCTTAGGTCTCAGCTCTTTCCAGTACTTC
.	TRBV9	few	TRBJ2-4	CASSDGVYGKNIQYF	TGTGCCAGCAGCGATGGGGTCTATGGCAAAAACATTCAGTACTTC
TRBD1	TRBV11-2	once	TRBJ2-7	CASNDRAGEQYF	TGTGCCAGCAACGACAGGGCCGGGGAGCAGTACTTC
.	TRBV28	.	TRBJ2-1	CASSLALADFNEQFF	TGTGCCAGCAGCCTTGCGTTAGCGGATTTCAATGAGCAGTTCTTC
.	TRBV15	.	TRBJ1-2	CATSRALQDQGYTF	TGTGCCACCAGCAGAGCTTTGCAGGACCAAGGCTACACCTTC
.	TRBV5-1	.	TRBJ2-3	CASSPTPSTDTQYF	TGCGCCAGCTCCCCGACCCCTAGCACAGATACGCAGTATTTT
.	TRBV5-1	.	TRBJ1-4	CASSLFGRNNEKLFF	TGCGCCAGCAGCTTGTTTGGACGGAATAATGAAAAACTGTTTTTT
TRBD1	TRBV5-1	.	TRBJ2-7	CASSKGQGGIRYEQYF	TGCGCCAGCAGCAAGGGACAGGGAGGTATAAGGTACGAGCAGTACTTC
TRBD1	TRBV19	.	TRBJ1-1	CASSTTGGATEAFF	TGTGCCAGTAGCACGACAGGGGGCGCGACTGAAGCTTTCTTT
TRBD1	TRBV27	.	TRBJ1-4	CASSLYKGPGTGDEKLFF	TGTGCCAGCAGTTTATACAAGGGCCCCGGGACAGGGGACGAAAAACTGTTTTTT
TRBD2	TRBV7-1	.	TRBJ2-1	CASSLEGTSGRFYNEQFF	TGTGCCAGCAGCTTAGAAGGGACTAGCGGGAGATTTTACAATGAGCAGTTCTTC
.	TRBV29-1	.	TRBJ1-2	CSVEDSNYGYTF	TGCAGCGTTGAGGACAGTAACTATGGCTACACCTTC
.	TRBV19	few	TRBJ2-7	CASTPGHSNYEQYF	TGTGCCAGTACCCCGGGACACTCGAACTACGAGCAGTACTTC
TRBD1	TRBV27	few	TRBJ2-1	CASSWWTGQFF	TGTGCCAGCAGTTGGTGGACAGGACAGTTCTTC
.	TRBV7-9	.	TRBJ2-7	CASSLVPYEQYF	TGTGCCAGCAGCTTAGTCCCGTACGAGCAGTACTTC
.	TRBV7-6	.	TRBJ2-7	CASSLAPPSQGYEQYF	TGTGCCAGCAGCTTAGCGCCCCCGTCACAGGGCTACGAGCAGTACTTC
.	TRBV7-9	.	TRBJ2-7	CASSLVPYEQYF	TGTGCCAGCAGCTTAGTCCCGTACGAGCAGTACTTC
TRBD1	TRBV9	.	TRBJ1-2	CASSAAGTGGGGYTF	TGTGCCAGCAGCGCCGCCGGGACAGGGGGTGGTGGCTACACCTTC
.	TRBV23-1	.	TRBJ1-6	CASSQPRGVYWEYSPLHF	TGCGCCAGCAGTCAACCCCGCGGCGTATACTGGGAGTATTCACCCCTCCACTTT
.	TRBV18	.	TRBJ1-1	CASSPRGAGFGNTEAFF	TGTGCCAGCTCACCCCGGGGGGCTGGATTCGGGAACACTGAAGCTTTCTTT
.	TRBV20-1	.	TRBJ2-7	CSARREPQYF	TGCAGTGCTAGAAGGGAGCCCCAGTACTTC
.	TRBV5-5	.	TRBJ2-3	CASSLEQGWTDTQYF	TGTGCCAGCAGCTTGGAACAGGGTTGGACAGATACGCAGTATTTT
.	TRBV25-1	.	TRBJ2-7	CASSELGANLLRERYF	TGTGCCAGCAGTGAATTAGGGGCGAACCTACTAAGAGAGCGGTACTTC
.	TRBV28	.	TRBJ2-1	CASSLRSGGRGNEQFF	TGTGCCAGCAGTTTACGGTCCGGGGGCCGGGGAAATGAGCAGTTCTTC
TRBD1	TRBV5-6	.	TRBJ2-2	CASSLDRGPEDYTGELFF	TGTGCCAGCAGCTTGGACAGGGGGCCAGAGGACTACACCGGGGAGCTGTTTTTT
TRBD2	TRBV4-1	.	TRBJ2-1	CASSQDSGLAGGPNSYNEQFF	TGCGCCAGCAGCCAAGATAGTGGACTAGCGGGAGGGCCCAACTCCTACAATGAGCAGTTCTTC
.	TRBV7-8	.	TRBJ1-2	CASSLEIGGRPYGYTF	TGTGCCAGCAGCTTAGAGATAGGGGGGCGACCATATGGCTACACCTTC
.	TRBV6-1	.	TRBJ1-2	CASSEVYGYTF	TGTGCCAGCAGTGAAGTCTATGGCTACACCTTC
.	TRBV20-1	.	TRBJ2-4	CSCQTANIQYF	TGCAGTTGCCAGACGGCGAACATTCAGTACTTC
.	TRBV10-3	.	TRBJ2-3	CAIKASQAAIPKNTQYF	TGTGCCATCAAAGCTAGCCAGGCAGCCATTCCGAAGAATACGCAGTATTTT
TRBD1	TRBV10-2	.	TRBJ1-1	CASSLYRGGPNTEAFF	TGCGCCAGCAGCTTGTACAGGGGAGGGCCGAACACTGAAGCTTTCTTT
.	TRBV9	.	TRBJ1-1	CASSGTVATEAFF	TGTGCCAGCAGCGGGACAGTAGCCACTGAAGCTTTCTTT
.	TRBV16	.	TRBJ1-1	CASSQFPQGAEAFF	TGTGCCAGCAGCCAATTTCCACAGGGTGCTGAAGCTTTCTTT
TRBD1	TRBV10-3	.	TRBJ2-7	CAISERDRGAYEQYF	TGTGCCATCAGTGAAAGGGACAGGGGAGCGTACGAGCAGTACTTC
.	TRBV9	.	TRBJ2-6	CASSATAKFSGANVLTF	TGTGCCAGCAGCGCGACAGCCAAATTCTCTGGGGCCAACGTCCTGACTTTC
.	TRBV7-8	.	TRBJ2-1	CASSPAGNSGEQFF	TGTGCCAGCAGCCCAGCCGGGAACTCGGGTGAGCAGTTCTTC
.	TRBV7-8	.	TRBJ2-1	CASSSDSVYNEQFF	TGTGCCAGCAGCTCGGACAGCGTATACAATGAGCAGTTCTTC
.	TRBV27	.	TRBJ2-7	CASSLNRWGSYEQYF	TGTGCCAGCAGTTTAAACAGGTGGGGCTCCTACGAGCAGTACTTC
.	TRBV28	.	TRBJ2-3	CASTPPLGRLSERDTQYF	TGTGCCAGCACCCCACCGCTAGGGCGTTTATCCGAAAGAGATACGCAGTATTTT
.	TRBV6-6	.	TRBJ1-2	CASRGEVGYTF	TGTGCCAGCAGAGGAGAGGTCGGCTACACCTTC
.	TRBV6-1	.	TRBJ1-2	CASSSGRLSGYTF	TGTGCCAGCAGCTCCGGGAGGCTATCTGGCTACACCTTC
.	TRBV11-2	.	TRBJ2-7	CASSLLSISYEQYF	TGTGCCAGCAGCTTGTTAAGCATCTCCTACGAGCAGTACTTC
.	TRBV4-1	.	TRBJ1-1	CASSQEVGRHNTEAFF	TGCGCCAGCAGCCAAGAAGTCGGCAGACACAACACTGAAGCTTTCTTT
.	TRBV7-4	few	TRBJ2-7	CARGSPGRLTPYEQYF	TGTGCCAGAGGATCCCCGGGTCGGTTAACGCCTTACGAGCAGTACTTC